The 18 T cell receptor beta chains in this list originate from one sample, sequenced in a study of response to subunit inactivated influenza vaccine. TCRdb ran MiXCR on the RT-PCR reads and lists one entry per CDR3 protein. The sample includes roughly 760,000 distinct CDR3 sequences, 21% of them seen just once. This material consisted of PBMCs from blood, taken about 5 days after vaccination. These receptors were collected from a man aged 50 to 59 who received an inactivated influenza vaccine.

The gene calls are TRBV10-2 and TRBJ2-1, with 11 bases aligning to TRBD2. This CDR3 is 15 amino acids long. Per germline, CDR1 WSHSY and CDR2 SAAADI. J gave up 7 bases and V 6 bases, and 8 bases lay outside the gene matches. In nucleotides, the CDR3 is TGCGCCAGCAGGCAACTAGCGGGGGTGGGGAATGAGCAGTTCTTC. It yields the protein CASRQLAGVGNEQFF.

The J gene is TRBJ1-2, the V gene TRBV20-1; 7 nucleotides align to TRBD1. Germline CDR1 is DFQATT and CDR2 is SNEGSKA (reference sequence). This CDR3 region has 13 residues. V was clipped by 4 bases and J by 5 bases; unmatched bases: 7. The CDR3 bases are TGCAGTGCTATACCAGGGGGTAGTTATGGCTACACCTTC. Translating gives CSAIPGGSYGYTF.

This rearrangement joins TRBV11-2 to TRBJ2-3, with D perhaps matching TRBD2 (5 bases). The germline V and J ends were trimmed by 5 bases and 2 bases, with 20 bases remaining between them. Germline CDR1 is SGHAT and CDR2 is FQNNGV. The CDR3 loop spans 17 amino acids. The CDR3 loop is CASSTLYPGRHTDTQYF. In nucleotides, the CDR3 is TGTGCCAGCAGCACCTTATATCCGGGAAGACACACAGATACGCAGTATTTT.

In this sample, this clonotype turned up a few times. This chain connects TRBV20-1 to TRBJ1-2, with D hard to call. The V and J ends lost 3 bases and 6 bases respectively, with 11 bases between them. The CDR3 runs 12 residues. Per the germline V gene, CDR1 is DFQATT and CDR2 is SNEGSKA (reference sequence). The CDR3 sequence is CSASTQWDGYTF. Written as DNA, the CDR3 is TGCAGTGCTAGTACCCAATGGGATGGCTACACCTTC.

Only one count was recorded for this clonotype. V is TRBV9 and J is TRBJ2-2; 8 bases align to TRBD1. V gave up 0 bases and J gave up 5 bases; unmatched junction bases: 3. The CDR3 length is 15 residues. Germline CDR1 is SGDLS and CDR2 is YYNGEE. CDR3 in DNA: TGTGCCAGCAGCGTAGAGGGACAGGTAACCGGGGAGCTGTTTTTT. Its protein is CASSVEGQVTGELFF. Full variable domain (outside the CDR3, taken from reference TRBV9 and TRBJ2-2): DSGVTQTPKHLITATGQRVTLRCSPRSGDLSVYWYQQSLDQGLQFLIQYYNGEERAKGNILERFSAQQFPDLHSELNLSSLELGDSALYFCASSVEGQVTGELFFGEGSRLTVL.

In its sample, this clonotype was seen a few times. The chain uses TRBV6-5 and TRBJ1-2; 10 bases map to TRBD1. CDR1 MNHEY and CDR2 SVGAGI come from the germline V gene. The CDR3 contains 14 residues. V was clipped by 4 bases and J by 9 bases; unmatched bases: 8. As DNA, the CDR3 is TGTGCCAGCAGTTTAAACGACAGGGGGCTTAGCTACACCTTC. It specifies CASSLNDRGLSYTF.

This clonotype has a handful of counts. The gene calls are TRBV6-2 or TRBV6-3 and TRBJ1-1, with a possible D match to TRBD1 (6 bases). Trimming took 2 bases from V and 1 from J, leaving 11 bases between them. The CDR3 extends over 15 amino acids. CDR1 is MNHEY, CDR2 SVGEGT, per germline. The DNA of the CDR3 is TGTGCCAGCAGTTACGATCCGGGGGCGAACACTGAAGCTTTCTTT. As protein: CASSYDPGANTEAFF.

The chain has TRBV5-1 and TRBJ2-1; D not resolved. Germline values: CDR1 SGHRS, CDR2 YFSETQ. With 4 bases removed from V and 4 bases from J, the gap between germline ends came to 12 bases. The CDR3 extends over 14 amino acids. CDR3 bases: TGCGCCAGCAGCACCGGACGGCCTTACAATGAGCAGTTCTTC. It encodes CASSTGRPYNEQFF.

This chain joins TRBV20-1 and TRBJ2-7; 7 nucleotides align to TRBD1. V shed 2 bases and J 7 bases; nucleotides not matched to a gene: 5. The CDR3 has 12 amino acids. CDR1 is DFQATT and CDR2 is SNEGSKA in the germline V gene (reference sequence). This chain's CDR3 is CSARRGQVEQYF. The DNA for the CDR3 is TGCAGTGCTAGAAGAGGACAGGTGGAGCAGTACTTC.

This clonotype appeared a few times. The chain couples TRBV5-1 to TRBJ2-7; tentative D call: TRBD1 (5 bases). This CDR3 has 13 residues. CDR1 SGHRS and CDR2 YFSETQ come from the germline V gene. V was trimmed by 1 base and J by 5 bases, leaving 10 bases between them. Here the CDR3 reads CASSLSQADEQYF. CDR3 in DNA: TGCGCCAGCAGCTTGTCACAGGCGGACGAGCAGTACTTC.

CDR3 loop: CSARLLRTGNEQYF. CDR3 DNA: TGCAGTGCTAGATTGCTCCGGACAGGGAACGAGCAGTACTTC. The chain joins TRBV20-1 to TRBJ2-7, with 8 nucleotides matching TRBD1. The J segment lost 5 bases and the V segment lost 2 bases, leaving 8 bases of the junction unmatched. CDR1 and CDR2 (germline): DFQATT, SNEGSKA (reference sequence). The CDR3 covers 14 residues.

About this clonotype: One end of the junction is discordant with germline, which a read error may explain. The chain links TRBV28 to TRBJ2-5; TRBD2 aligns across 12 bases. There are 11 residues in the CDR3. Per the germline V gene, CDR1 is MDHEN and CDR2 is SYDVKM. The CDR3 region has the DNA TGTGCCAGCAGTCGGACTAGCGGGGTACACTTC. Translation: CASSRTSGVHF. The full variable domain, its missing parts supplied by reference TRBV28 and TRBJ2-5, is DVKVTQSSRYLVKRTGEKVFLECVQDMDHENMFWYRQDPGLGLRLIYFSYDVKMKEKGDIPEGYSVSREKKERFSLILESASTNQTSMYLCASSRTSGVHFGPGTRLLVL.

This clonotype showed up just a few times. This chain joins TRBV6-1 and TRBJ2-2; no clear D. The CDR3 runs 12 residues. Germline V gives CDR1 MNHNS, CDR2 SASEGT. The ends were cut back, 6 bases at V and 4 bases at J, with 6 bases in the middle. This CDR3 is CASRDLTGELFF. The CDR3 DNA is TGTGCCAGCAGGGACCTCACCGGGGAGCTGTTTTTT.

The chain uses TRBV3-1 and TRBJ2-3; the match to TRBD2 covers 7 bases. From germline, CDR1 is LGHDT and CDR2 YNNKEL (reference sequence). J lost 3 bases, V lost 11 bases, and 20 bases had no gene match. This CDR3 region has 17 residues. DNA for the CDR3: TGTGCCTGCTGCCACGGCGGGGGAGCGATTTCGACAGATACGCAGTATTTT. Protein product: CACCHGGGAISTDTQYF.

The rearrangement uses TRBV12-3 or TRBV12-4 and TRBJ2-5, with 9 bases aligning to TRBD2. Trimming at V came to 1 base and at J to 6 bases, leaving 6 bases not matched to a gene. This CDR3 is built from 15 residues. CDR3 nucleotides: TGTGCCAGCAGTTTAGGCGGGGGGGGGATAAAGACCCAGTACTTC. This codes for CASSLGGGGIKTQYF.

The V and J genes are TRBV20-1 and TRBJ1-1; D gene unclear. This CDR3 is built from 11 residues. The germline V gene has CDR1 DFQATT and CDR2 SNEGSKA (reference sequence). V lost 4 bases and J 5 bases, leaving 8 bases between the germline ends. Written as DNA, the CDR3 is TGCAGTGCTACCCCGCGGACTGAAGCTTTCTTT. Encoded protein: CSATPRTEAFF.

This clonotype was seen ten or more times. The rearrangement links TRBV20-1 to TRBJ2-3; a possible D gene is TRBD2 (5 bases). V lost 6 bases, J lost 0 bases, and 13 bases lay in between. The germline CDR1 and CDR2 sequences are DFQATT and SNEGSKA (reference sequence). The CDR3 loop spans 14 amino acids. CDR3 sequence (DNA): TGCAGTGCCAATGGAGGTCCTAGCACAGATACGCAGTATTTT. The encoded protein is CSANGGPSTDTQYF.

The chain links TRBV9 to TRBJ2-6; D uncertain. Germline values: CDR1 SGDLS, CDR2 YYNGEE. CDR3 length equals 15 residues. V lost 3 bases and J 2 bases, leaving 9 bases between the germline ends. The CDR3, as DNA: TGTGCCAGCAGCGACCGGACGACTGGGGCCAACGTCCTGACTTTC. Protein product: CASSDRTTGANVLTF.